Listed here is a single TCR beta chain. The sample originates from a study of cytomegalovirus exposure and HLA in healthy donors. Vbeta (60) and Jbeta (13) primers were used in the PCR. Profiled with immunoSEQ multiplex PCR; TCRdb holds only in-frame clones, not every one. The sample lists under 130,000 clones, about 70% occurring once. This CDR3 is built from 13 residues. The germline CDR1 and CDR2 sequences are SQVTM and ANQGSEA. V was pared by 3 bases and J by 4 bases, with 4 bases of the junction left unmatched. The origin of this receptor is a man aged 45-65 years in good health and CMV-seropositive. The rearrangement uses TRBV29-1 and TRBJ2-5, with 8 nucleotides matching TRBD1. Specimen: PBMCs. The CDR3 nucleotides read TGCAGCGTTGAGACAGGGGCCCCAGAGACCCAGTACTTC. Amino acid sequence: CSVETGAPETQYF.